These T cell receptor beta chains were read from a single sample in a study of blood T cell repertoires in COVID-19. Sequencing used immunoSEQ multiplex PCR; TCRdb keeps in-frame clones, though not all of them. The table lists about 39,000 clones, about 88% of them singletons, with approximately 2% in the top ten. Specimen: peripheral blood. Source of these receptors: a human donor in a cohort sampled during active COVID-19. Each CDR3 is given with its conserved first and last residue. Fields, in order: V gene, J gene, CDR3 length, D gene, clone size, CDR3 protein, CDR3 DNA. The D gene is left open where the match is weak. The size entry is marked missing in some rows and otherwise reads once, few, many or a size class.

V: TRBV7-7
J: TRBJ2-7
length: 16
D: -
size: -
CDR3: CASSPIRPGLSYEQYF
DNA: TGTGCTAGCAGCCCCATCCGGCCGGGACTCTCCTACGAGCAGTACTTC

V: TRBV7-8
J: TRBJ2-2
length: 16
D: TRBD1
size: -
CDR3: CASSSGQVDYTGELFF
DNA: TGTGCCAGCAGCTCCGGACAGGTCGATTACACCGGGGAGCTGTTTTTT

V: TRBV19
J: TRBJ2-7
length: 18
D: TRBD1
size: -
CDR3: CASSIKGQAPASPYEQYF
DNA: TGTGCCAGTAGTATAAAGGGACAGGCCCCGGCTAGCCCCTACGAGCAGTACTTC

V: TRBV2
J: TRBJ2-4
length: 23
D: TRBD2
size: -
CDR3: CASSEAFRFGTSGGLGTKNIQYF
DNA: TGTGCCAGCAGTGAAGCCTTCAGGTTTGGGACTAGCGGGGGGCTCGGAACCAAAAACATTCAGTACTTC

V: TRBV5-8
J: TRBJ1-3
length: 15
D: -
size: -
CDR3: CASSLGAASGNTIYF
DNA: TGTGCCAGCAGCTTGGGGGCAGCCTCTGGAAACACCATATATTTT

V: TRBV5-1
J: TRBJ1-1
length: 13
D: -
size: -
CDR3: CASSSDSYTEAFF
DNA: TGCGCCAGCAGCTCGGACAGTTACACTGAAGCTTTCTTT

V: TRBV2
J: TRBJ2-2
length: 14
D: TRBD1
size: -
CDR3: CASSKDRGTGELFF
DNA: TGTGCCAGCAGCAAAGACAGGGGGACCGGGGAGCTGTTTTTT

V: TRBV7-9
J: TRBJ2-7
length: 12
D: -
size: -
CDR3: CASSLFPPPRDF
DNA: TGTGCCAGCAGCCTCTTCCCACCGCCCCGGGACTTC

V: TRBV14
J: TRBJ1-1
length: 14
D: -
size: -
CDR3: CASSQYSRYTEAFF
DNA: TGTGCCAGCAGCCAATACAGCCGCTACACTGAAGCTTTCTTT

V: TRBV10-3
J: TRBJ2-7
length: 15
D: -
size: once
CDR3: CAISGAGVSSYEQYF
DNA: TGTGCCATCAGTGGGGCAGGGGTTAGCTCCTACGAGCAGTACTTC

V: TRBV5-4
J: TRBJ1-1
length: 14
D: -
size: -
CDR3: CASSLDRQNTEAFF
DNA: TGTGCCAGCAGCTTGGACAGACAGAACACTGAAGCTTTCTTT

V: TRBV19
J: TRBJ2-7
length: 14
D: TRBD1
size: -
CDR3: CASSSSGQGYEQYF
DNA: TGTGCCAGTAGTAGCTCGGGACAGGGTTACGAGCAGTACTTC

V: TRBV2
J: TRBJ1-5
length: 13
D: -
size: few
CDR3: CASSPQTGQPQHF
DNA: TGTGCCAGCAGTCCCCAGACGGGGCAGCCCCAGCATTTT

V: TRBV13
J: TRBJ2-1
length: 15
D: TRBD1
size: -
CDR3: CASSAGQGAGGEQFF
DNA: TGTGCCAGCAGCGCGGGACAGGGGGCAGGTGGTGAGCAGTTCTTC

V: TRBV18
J: TRBJ2-3
length: 14
D: TRBD2
size: -
CDR3: CASSPGLVADTQYF
DNA: TGTGCCAGCTCACCGGGACTAGTGGCAGATACGCAGTATTTT

V: TRBV2
J: TRBJ2-3
length: 14
D: -
size: -
CDR3: CASRLGGGGDTQYF
DNA: TGTGCCAGCAGGCTAGGAGGGGGAGGGGATACGCAGTATTTT

V: TRBV7-3
J: TRBJ2-7
length: 14
D: -
size: -
CDR3: CASSLGGGSYEQYF
DNA: TGTGCCAGCTCCTTGGGAGGGGGGTCCTACGAGCAGTACTTC

V: TRBV7-2
J: TRBJ2-3
length: 19
D: TRBD2
size: -
CDR3: CASSLALAGGASSTDTQYF
DNA: TGTGCCAGCAGCTTAGCACTAGCGGGGGGGGCCTCCAGCACAGATACGCAGTATTTT

V: TRBV7-8
J: TRBJ1-2
length: 14
D: TRBD1
size: -
CDR3: CASSLGRTGDGYTF
DNA: TGTGCCAGCAGCTTAGGCCGGACAGGGGATGGCTACACCTTC

V: TRBV18
J: TRBJ2-6
length: 16
D: -
size: -
CDR3: CASSPSSGPGANVLTF
DNA: TGTGCCAGCTCACCATCCAGTGGTCCTGGGGCCAACGTCCTGACTTTC

V: TRBV6-5
J: TRBJ1-5
length: 15
D: -
size: -
CDR3: CASSYSGVSNQPQHF
DNA: TGTGCCAGCAGTTACTCGGGCGTTAGCAATCAGCCCCAGCATTTT

V: TRBV30
J: TRBJ2-7
length: 14
D: TRBD2
size: -
CDR3: CAWSSRLAGEEQYF
DNA: TGTGCCTGGAGTTCTCGCCTAGCGGGCGAGGAGCAGTACTTC

V: TRBV19
J: TRBJ2-2
length: 15
D: -
size: few
CDR3: CASRRFESGTGELFF
DNA: TGTGCCAGTAGGAGATTTGAGTCAGGCACCGGGGAGCTGTTTTTT

V: TRBV2
J: TRBJ1-1
length: 13
D: -
size: few
CDR3: CASVTEGRTEAFF
DNA: TGTGCCAGCGTTACGGAGGGGAGGACTGAAGCTTTCTTT

V: TRBV18
J: TRBJ1-1
length: 14
D: -
size: -
CDR3: CASSPMNMNTEAFF
DNA: TGTGCCAGCTCACCAATGAACATGAACACTGAAGCTTTCTTT

V: TRBV9
J: TRBJ2-1
length: 15
D: -
size: once
CDR3: CASSVAGHPYNEQFF
DNA: TGTGCCAGCAGCGTAGCAGGGCACCCCTACAATGAGCAGTTCTTC

V: TRBV2
J: TRBJ2-2
length: 15
D: TRBD1
size: few
CDR3: CASASGQGRTGELFF
DNA: TGTGCCAGTGCTTCGGGACAGGGAAGGACCGGGGAGCTGTTTTTT

V: TRBV6-5
J: TRBJ1-5
length: 14
D: -
size: -
CDR3: CASTPGGSAGPQHF
DNA: TGTGCCAGCACCCCCGGGGGGTCGGCGGGGCCCCAGCATTTT

V: TRBV7-9
J: TRBJ2-5
length: 15
D: TRBD2
size: -
CDR3: CASSSSGGLQETQYF
DNA: TGTGCCAGCAGCAGTAGCGGGGGCCTCCAAGAGACCCAGTACTTC